In its sample, the clone carrying this TCR beta chain was seen once. This specimen comes from a study of shared clonotypes between healthy human individuals. The method was immunoSEQ multiplex PCR; TCRdb's version includes in-frame clones alone and lacks a portion of them. The profile shows over 850,000 clones, approximately 80% of them singletons. The length of the CDR3 is 18 residues. The germline CDR1 and CDR2 sequences are SGHKS and YYEKEE (reference sequence). V was shortened by 0 bases and J by 0 bases, with 15 bases between the two germline ends. The receptor comes from a young man in good health. Some clones in this sample may be carry-over from other donors' samples. This chain joins TRBV5-5 and TRBJ1-4; a weak D match, TRBD1 (5 bases). Sequenced input: memory CD4+ T cells from PBMCs. Subset meaning: CD45RA-negative fraction. CDR3 in amino acids: CASSLGGVRDPTNEKLFF. The CDR3, as DNA: TGTGCCAGCAGCTTGGGTGGGGTCAGGGATCCAACTAATGAAAAACTGTTTTTT.